This is a list of T cell receptor beta chains from one sample in a study of identical twins. TCRdb called the 5' RACE reads again in MiXCR, with one record for every CDR3 protein. Among 450,000 or so distinct CDR3 sequences, about 14% were seen once, and the ten largest hold approximately 0.52%. These data also formed part of another study, on yellow fever vaccine responses in identical twins.

Sequenced: CD4+ T cells sorted from blood. The receptors come from a woman between 18 and 29 years old in good health. Both conserved end residues are part of each CDR3. The order of the fields is CDR3 DNA, CDR3 protein, clone size, V gene, J gene, D gene. The D gene is left open where the match is weak. Not every row has a clone size; where given, it reads once, few, many or a size class.

TGTGCCAGCAGTTACTCACAGGGCACCGGGGAGCTGTTTTTT,CASSYSQGTGELFF,NA,TRBV6-5,TRBJ2-2,NA
TGTGCCAGCAGTGAAAGAACTGAAGCTTTCTTT,CASSERTEAFF,many,TRBV2,TRBJ1-1,NA
TGTGCCAGCAGCGGGTTCGGCACAGATACGCAGTATTTT,CASSGFGTDTQYF,few,TRBV6-6,TRBJ2-3,NA
TGTGCCACCAGCAGAGGCGACGGGAGTATCCACAATGAGCAGTTCTTC,CATSRGDGSIHNEQFF,NA,TRBV15,TRBJ2-1,NA
TGTGCCAGCAGCCGACTAGCGGGAGGCGAGCAGTACTTC,CASSRLAGGEQYF,NA,TRBV6-1,TRBJ2-7,TRBD2
TGTGCCAGCAGTTTTCTAGTAGGGGGCTATGAGCAGTTCTTC,CASSFLVGGYEQFF,few,TRBV27,TRBJ2-1,TRBD1
TGCGCCAGCAGTGAAGGACAGACTAGCAAGAAGTATTTT,CASSEGQTSKKYF,few,TRBV5-1,TRBJ2-3,NA
TGTGCCAGCAGTGAATTCGTGACAGGGGGCTACACCTTC,CASSEFVTGGYTF,NA,TRBV6-1,TRBJ1-2,TRBD1
TGTGCCAGCAGCGCAGGGGTGATAGGAACTGAAGCTTTCTTT,CASSAGVIGTEAFF,few,TRBV9,TRBJ1-1,NA
TGTGCCAGCAGTTTATGGGGGGGCTACGAGCAGTACTTC,CASSLWGGYEQYF,many,TRBV27,TRBJ2-7,TRBD2
TGTGCCACCAGTGACCCCAAAGTGGGGTCACAAGAGACCCAGTACTTC,CATSDPKVGSQETQYF,few,TRBV24-1,TRBJ2-5,NA
TGTGCCAGCAGTTTAGAGTCCAGCGCCGGGGAGCTGTTTTTT,CASSLESSAGELFF,NA,TRBV28,TRBJ2-2,NA
TGCGCCAGCAGCTCCAGGATGGGTCTAGCGGGGGTCCCCAGCTCCTACAATGAGCAGTTCTTC,CASSSRMGLAGVPSSYNEQFF,many,TRBV5-1,TRBJ2-1,TRBD2
TGTGCCAGCAGCTTAGAAGGGGCCCGCCAAGAGACCCAGTACTTC,CASSLEGARQETQYF,NA,TRBV7-2,TRBJ2-5,NA
TGTGCCAGCACGGGAAGTAGACAGGGACTAGCGGGACGGATCTACAATGAGCAGTTCTTC,CASTGSRQGLAGRIYNEQFF,few,TRBV2,TRBJ2-1,TRBD2
TGTGCCAGCAGCTTGGATTTTGGACCGAGAGGCTACGAGCAGTACTTC,CASSLDFGPRGYEQYF,NA,TRBV5-5,TRBJ2-7,NA
TGCGCCAGCAGCTCCCAGGACAGGGCTGGCCAAGAGACCCAGTACTTC,CASSSQDRAGQETQYF,few,TRBV5-1,TRBJ2-5,TRBD1
TGTGCCAGCAGCCATGACAGCCGCCAAGAGACCCAGTACTTC,CASSHDSRQETQYF,NA,TRBV7-9,TRBJ2-5,NA
TGTGCCAGCAGGAGAGGTCGGACTAGCGGAGGTTTCTACGAGCAGTACTTC,CASRRGRTSGGFYEQYF,NA,TRBV12-3/TRBV12-4,TRBJ2-7,TRBD2
TGTGCCATCAGTGGGGGGCGGGAGATCTACGAGCAGTACTTC,CAISGGREIYEQYF,NA,TRBV10-3,TRBJ2-7,NA
TGTGCCAGCAGTTCTCCCCGGGACAGGGGTAATTGGGAGCTGTTTTTT,CASSSPRDRGNWELFF,NA,TRBV28,TRBJ2-2,TRBD1
TGCAGTGCTAGAGAGGGGACAGATCACACAGATACGCAGTATTTT,CSAREGTDHTDTQYF,many,TRBV20-1,TRBJ2-3,TRBD1
TGTGCCAGCGGGACTAGCGTGGAGGGCACAGATACGCAGTATTTT,CASGTSVEGTDTQYF,NA,TRBV10-3,TRBJ2-3,TRBD2
TGTGCCAGCAGTCTGGGTCTTTTAACACGCGAGCAGTACTTC,CASSLGLLTREQYF,NA,TRBV6-2/TRBV6-3,TRBJ2-7,NA
TGTGCCAGCAAAGGACTAGCGTCAATGACAGATACGCAGTATTTT,CASKGLASMTDTQYF,NA,TRBV6-1,TRBJ2-3,TRBD2
TGTGCCAGCAGCGTAAGGCTAGCGGGAGATGTTGAGCAGTTCTTC,CASSVRLAGDVEQFF,few,TRBV9,TRBJ2-1,TRBD2
TGTGCCAGCAGCGCCTTTGTAGGTTCTGACTATGGCTACACCTTC,CASSAFVGSDYGYTF,NA,TRBV5-5,TRBJ1-2,NA
TGTGCCATCAGTGAGTCGAATGACAGGGGGCGAGCTAATCAGCCCCAGCATTTT,CAISESNDRGRANQPQHF,few,TRBV10-3,TRBJ1-5,TRBD1
TGTGCCAGCACCCAGGGAAGGGAGACCCAGTACTTC,CASTQGRETQYF,few,TRBV2,TRBJ2-5,NA
TGTGCCAGCAGCCAAACCGGGACAGGGGAACTATATGGCTACACCTTC,CASSQTGTGELYGYTF,few,TRBV7-2,TRBJ1-2,TRBD1
TGCAGCGTGGAAAGCACAGATACGCAGTATTTT,CSVESTDTQYF,many,TRBV29-1,TRBJ2-3,NA
TGCAGCGTTGACACAGGGGTTGCTTTCTTT,CSVDTGVAFF,NA,TRBV29-1,TRBJ1-1,TRBD1
TGTGCCAGCAGCTCTGGATTGCCTTACTATGGCTACACCTTC,CASSSGLPYYGYTF,few,TRBV7-8,TRBJ1-2,NA
TGTGCCACCAGCAGAGACGGAAGAGGGGAGACCCAGTACTTC,CATSRDGRGETQYF,few,TRBV15,TRBJ2-5,NA
TGCAGCGTTTGGGATACAAGCACAGATACGCAGTATTTT,CSVWDTSTDTQYF,many,TRBV29-1,TRBJ2-3,NA
TGTGCCATCAGTACCGACAGGGGGAAAGAGACCCAGTACTTC,CAISTDRGKETQYF,many,TRBV10-3,TRBJ2-5,TRBD1
TGCAGTGCTAGAGTTGCTGGCGGGAGCGTAGGGGGGACCCAGTACTTC,CSARVAGGSVGGTQYF,many,TRBV20-1,TRBJ2-5,NA
TGTGCCAGCAGCCGACAGCTACAGGGGAGGAATAATGAAAAACTGTTTTTT,CASSRQLQGRNNEKLFF,few,TRBV7-9,TRBJ1-4,TRBD1
TGTGCCAGCAGTTACTGGCGCCGACAGGGGGACGAGCAGTACTTC,CASSYWRRQGDEQYF,NA,TRBV6-2/TRBV6-3,TRBJ2-7,TRBD1
TGTGCCAGCAGCACGGGGGGGGGATCCTCCTACGAGCAGTACTTC,CASSTGGGSSYEQYF,few,TRBV7-2,TRBJ2-7,TRBD2
TGTGCCAGCATCAGCGCCAAGGTCGGGAGGCTCACGAGTACGCAGTATTTT,CASISAKVGRLTSTQYF,few,TRBV12-3/TRBV12-4,TRBJ2-3,TRBD2
TGCAGCGTTGCCCAAATGGCCACCGGGGAGCTGTTTTTT,CSVAQMATGELFF,many,TRBV29-1,TRBJ2-2,NA
TGCAGCGCCCGTCCTGCGGGAGGCACCGGGGAGCTGTTTTTT,CSARPAGGTGELFF,few,TRBV29-1,TRBJ2-2,TRBD2
TGTGCCACCAGTGAATCCAACCCATACAATGAGCAGTTCTTC,CATSESNPYNEQFF,few,TRBV24-1,TRBJ2-1,NA
TGTGCCAGCGGTTCACAGGGAAATTCACCCCTCCACTTT,CASGSQGNSPLHF,NA,TRBV7-9,TRBJ1-6,NA
TGTGCCAGTAGTGAGCCCGGACAGTCCTACGAGCAGTACTTC,CASSEPGQSYEQYF,few,TRBV19,TRBJ2-7,NA